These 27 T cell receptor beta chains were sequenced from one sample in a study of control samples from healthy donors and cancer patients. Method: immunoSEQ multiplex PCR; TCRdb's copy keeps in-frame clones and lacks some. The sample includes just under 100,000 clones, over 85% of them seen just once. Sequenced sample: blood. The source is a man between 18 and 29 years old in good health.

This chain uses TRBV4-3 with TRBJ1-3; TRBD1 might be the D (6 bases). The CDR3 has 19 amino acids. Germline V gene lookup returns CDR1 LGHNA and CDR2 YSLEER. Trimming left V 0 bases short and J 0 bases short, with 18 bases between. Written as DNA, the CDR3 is TGCGCCAGCAGCCAAGAACCCCGTCGGAGGGGGGGCTCTGGAAACACCATATATTTT. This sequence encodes CASSQEPRRRGGSGNTIYF.

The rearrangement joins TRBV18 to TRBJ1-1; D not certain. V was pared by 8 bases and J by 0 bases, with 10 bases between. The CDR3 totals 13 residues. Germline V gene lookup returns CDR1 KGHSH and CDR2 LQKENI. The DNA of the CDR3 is TGTGCCAGCCTACCGGCGCTGAACACTGAAGCTTTCTTT. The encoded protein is CASLPALNTEAFF.

The CDR3 reads CASAGSRLSSLNNQPQHF. For the CDR3, the DNA is TGTGCCAGCGCTGGGAGCAGGCTGAGCAGTCTAAACAATCAGCCCCAGCATTTT. V gene TRBV2 combines with J gene TRBJ1-5, with D hard to call. Germline V lookup: CDR1 SNHLY, CDR2 FYNNEI. Trimming cost V 8 bases and J 3 bases, with 26 bases left between them. CDR3 length: 18 amino acids.

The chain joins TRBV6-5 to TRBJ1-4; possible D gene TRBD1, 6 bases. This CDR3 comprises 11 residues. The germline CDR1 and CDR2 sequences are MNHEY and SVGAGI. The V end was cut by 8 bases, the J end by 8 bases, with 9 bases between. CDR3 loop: CASGRGEKLFF. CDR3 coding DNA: TGTGCCAGCGGTAGGGGGGAAAAACTGTTTTTT.

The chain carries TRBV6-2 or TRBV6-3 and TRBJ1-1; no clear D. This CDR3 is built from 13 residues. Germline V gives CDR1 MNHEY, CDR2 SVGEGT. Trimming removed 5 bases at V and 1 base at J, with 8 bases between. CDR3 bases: TGTGCCAGCAGTCCGGACCCGAACACTGAAGCTTTCTTT. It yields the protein CASSPDPNTEAFF.

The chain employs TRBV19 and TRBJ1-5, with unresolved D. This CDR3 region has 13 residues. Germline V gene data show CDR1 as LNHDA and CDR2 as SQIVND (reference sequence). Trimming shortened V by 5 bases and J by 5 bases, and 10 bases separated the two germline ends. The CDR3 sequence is CASSPVGYQPQHF. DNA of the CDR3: TGTGCCAGTAGTCCCGTTGGATATCAGCCCCAGCATTTT.

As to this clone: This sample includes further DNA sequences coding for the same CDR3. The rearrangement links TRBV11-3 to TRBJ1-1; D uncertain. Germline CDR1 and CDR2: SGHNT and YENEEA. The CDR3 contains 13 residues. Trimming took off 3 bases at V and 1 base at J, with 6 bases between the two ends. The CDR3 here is CASSLAGNTEAFF. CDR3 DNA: TGTGCCAGCAGCTTGGCAGGGAACACTGAAGCTTTCTTT.

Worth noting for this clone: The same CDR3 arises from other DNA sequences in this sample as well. The CDR3: CASSFSSGQGKNIQYF. CDR3 coding DNA: TGTGCCAGCAGCTTTTCGTCGGGACAGGGTAAAAACATTCAGTACTTC. The V and J genes are TRBV7-2 and TRBJ2-4; 9 bases map to TRBD1. The V gene's germline CDR1 is SGHTA and CDR2 FQGNSA. V dropped 3 bases and J dropped 4; count of bases not matched to a gene: 7. CDR3 length equals 16 residues.

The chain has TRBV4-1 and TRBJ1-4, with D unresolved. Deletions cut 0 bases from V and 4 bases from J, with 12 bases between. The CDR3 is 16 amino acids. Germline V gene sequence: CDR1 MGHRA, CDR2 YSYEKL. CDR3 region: CASSQDSASLNEKLFF. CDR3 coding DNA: TGCGCCAGCAGCCAAGATTCGGCCTCCCTTAATGAAAAACTGTTTTTT.

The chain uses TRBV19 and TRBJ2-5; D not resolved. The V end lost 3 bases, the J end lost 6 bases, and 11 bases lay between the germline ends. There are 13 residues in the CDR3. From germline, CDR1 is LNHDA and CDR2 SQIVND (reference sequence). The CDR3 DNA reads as TGTGCCAGTAGTATGGTCGCCTGGAAGACCCAGTACTTC. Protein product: CASSMVAWKTQYF.

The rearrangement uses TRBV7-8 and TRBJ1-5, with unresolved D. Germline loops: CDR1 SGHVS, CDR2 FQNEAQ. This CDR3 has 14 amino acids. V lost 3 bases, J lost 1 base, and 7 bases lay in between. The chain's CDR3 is CASSFGVSNQPQHF. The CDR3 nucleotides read TGTGCCAGCAGCTTTGGGGTCAGCAATCAGCCCCAGCATTTT. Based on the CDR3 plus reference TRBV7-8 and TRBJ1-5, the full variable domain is GAGVSQSPRYKVAKRGQDVALRCDPISGHVSLFWYQQALGQGPEFLTYFQNEAQLDKSGLPSDRFFAERPEGSVSTLKIQRTQQEDSAVYLCASSFGVSNQPQHFGDGTRLSIL.

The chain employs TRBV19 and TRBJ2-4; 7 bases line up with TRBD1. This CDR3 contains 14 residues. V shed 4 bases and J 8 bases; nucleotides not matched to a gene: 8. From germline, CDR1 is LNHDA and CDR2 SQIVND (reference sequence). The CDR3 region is CASSKGQDGDIQYF. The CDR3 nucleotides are TGTGCCAGTAGTAAAGGACAGGACGGGGACATTCAGTACTTC. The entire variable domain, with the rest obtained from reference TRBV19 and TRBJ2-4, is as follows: DGGITQSPKYLFRKEGQNVTLSCEQNLNHDAMYWYRQDPGQGLRLIYYSQIVNDFQKGDIAEGYSVSREKKESFPLTVTSAQKNPTAFYLCASSKGQDGDIQYFGAGTRLSVL.

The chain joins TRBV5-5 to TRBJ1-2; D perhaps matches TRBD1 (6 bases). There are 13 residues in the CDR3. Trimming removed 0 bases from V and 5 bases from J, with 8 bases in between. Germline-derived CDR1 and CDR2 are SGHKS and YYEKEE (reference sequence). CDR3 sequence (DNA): TGTGCCAGCAGCTTGGATAGGGGGTATGGCTACACCTTC. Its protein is CASSLDRGYGYTF.

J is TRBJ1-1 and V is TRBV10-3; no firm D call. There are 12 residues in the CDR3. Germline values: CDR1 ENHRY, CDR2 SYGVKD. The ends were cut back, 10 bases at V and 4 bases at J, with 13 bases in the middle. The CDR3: CATTGGLTEAFF. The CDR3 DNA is TGTGCCACCACTGGAGGGCTCACTGAAGCTTTCTTT.

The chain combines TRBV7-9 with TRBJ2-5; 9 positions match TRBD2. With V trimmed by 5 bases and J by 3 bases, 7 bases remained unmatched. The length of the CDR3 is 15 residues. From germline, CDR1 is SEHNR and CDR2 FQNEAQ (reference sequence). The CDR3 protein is CASSRETSGEETQYF. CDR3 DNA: TGTGCCAGCAGCCGAGAGACTAGCGGTGAAGAGACCCAGTACTTC.

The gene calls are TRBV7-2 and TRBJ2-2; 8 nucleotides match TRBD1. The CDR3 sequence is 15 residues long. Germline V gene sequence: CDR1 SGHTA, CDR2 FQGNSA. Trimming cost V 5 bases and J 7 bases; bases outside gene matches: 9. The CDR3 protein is CASSRLGQGVGELFF. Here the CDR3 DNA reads TGTGCCAGCAGCCGTCTAGGACAGGGCGTCGGGGAGCTGTTTTTT.

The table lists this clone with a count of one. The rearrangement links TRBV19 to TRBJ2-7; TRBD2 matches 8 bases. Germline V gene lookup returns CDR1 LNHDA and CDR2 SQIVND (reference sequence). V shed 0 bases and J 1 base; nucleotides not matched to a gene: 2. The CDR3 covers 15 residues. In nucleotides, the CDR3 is TGTGCCAGTAGTATAGATAGCGGGGTTTCCTACGAGCAGTACTTC. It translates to CASSIDSGVSYEQYF.

In DNA, the CDR3 is TGTGCCAGCAGCCCTGGGCTGGCAGGCGTTGCGATCTACGAGCAGTACTTC. Its translation is CASSPGLAGVAIYEQYF. This rearrangement joins TRBV7-8 to TRBJ2-7; no reliable D call. Trimming removed 5 bases from V and 3 bases from J, with 23 bases in between. CDR1 and CDR2 (germline): SGHVS, FQNEAQ. The CDR3 length is 17 residues.

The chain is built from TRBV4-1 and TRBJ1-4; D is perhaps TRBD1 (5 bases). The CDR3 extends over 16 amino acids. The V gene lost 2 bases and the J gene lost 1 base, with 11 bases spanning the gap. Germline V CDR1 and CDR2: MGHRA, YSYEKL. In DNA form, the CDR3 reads TGCGCCAGCAGCCAATTGGGCGGGGGAACTAATGAAAAACTGTTTTTT. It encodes CASSQLGGGTNEKLFF.

DNA for the CDR3: TGTGCCAGCAGTCCATGGGGGGAGAACACTGAAGCTTTCTTT. This translates into CASSPWGENTEAFF. V is TRBV7-2 and J is TRBJ1-1, with a possible D match to TRBD1 (5 bases). Germline values: CDR1 SGHTA, CDR2 FQGNSA. The V and J ends lost 6 bases and 1 base respectively, with 12 bases between them. The CDR3 contains 14 residues.

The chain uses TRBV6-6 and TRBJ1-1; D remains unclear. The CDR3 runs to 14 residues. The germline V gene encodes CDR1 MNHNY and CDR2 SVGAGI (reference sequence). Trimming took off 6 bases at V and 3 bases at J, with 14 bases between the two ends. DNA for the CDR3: TGTGCCAGCAGGGAGGTGAGAATGGACACTGAAGCTTTCTTT. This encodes CASREVRMDTEAFF.

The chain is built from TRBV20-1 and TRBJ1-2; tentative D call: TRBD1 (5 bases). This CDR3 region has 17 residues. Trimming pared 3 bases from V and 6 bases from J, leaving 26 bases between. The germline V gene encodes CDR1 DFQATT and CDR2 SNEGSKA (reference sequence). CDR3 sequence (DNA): TGCAGTGCTAGTCGTGGGGGGAGCACACTGAGCCCCCATGGCTACACCTTC. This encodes CSASRGGSTLSPHGYTF.

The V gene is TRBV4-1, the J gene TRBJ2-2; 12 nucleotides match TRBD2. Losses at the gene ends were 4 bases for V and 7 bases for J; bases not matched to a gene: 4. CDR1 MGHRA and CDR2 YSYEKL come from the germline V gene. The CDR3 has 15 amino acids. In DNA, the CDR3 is TGCGCCAGCAGCCCCCCGGGACTAGCGGGCGGGGAGCTGTTTTTT. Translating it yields CASSPPGLAGGELFF.

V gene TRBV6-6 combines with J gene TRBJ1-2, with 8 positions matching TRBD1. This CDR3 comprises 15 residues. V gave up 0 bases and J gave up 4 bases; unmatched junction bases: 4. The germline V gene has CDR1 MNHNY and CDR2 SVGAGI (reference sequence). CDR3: CASSYSDRVGYGYTF. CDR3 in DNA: TGTGCCAGCAGTTACTCGGACAGGGTGGGCTATGGCTACACCTTC.

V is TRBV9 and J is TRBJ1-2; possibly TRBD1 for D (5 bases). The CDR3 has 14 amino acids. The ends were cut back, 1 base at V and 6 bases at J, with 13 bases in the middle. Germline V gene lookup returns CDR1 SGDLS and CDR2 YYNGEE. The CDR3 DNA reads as TGTGCCAGCAGCGTACAGGGCCTCGGGGATGGCTACACCTTC. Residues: CASSVQGLGDGYTF.

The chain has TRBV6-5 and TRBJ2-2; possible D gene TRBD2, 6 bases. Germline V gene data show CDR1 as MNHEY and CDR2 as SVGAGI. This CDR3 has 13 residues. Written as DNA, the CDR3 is TGTGCGCAAGCCGCGGGAAACACCGGGGAGCTGTTTTTT. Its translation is CAQAAGNTGELFF.

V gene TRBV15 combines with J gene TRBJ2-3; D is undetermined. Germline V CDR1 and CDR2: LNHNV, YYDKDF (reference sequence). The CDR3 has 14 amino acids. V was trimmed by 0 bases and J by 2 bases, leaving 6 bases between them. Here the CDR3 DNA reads TGTGCCACCAGCAGAGATTGGAACACAGATACGCAGTATTTT. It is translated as CATSRDWNTDTQYF.